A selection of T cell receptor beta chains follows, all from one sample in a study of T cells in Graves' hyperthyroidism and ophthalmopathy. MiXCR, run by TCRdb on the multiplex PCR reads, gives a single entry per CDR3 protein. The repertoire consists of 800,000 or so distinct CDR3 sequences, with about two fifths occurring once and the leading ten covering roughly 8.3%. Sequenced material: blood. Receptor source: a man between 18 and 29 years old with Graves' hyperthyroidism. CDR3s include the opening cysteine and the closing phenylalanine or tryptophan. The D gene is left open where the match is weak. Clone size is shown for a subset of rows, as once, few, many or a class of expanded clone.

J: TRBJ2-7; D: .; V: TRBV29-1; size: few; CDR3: CSVEVRGGPPEQYF; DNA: TGCAGCGTTGAAGTCAGGGGGGGGCCGCCCGAGCAGTACTTC
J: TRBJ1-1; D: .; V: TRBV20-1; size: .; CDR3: CSARQADPLNTEAFF; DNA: TGCAGTGCTAGGCAGGCGGACCCTTTGAACACTGAAGCTTTCTTT
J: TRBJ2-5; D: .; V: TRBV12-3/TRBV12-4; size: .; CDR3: CASSSGETRYF; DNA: TGTGCCAGCAGTTCAGGAGAGACCCGGTACTTC
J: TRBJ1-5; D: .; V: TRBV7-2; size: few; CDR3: CASSLDGINQPQHF; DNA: TGTGCCAGCAGCTTAGATGGGATCAATCAGCCCCAGCATTTT
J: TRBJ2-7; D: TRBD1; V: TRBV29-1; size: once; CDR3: CSGSGTGGMYEQYF; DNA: TGCAGCGGATCCGGGACAGGGGGCATGTACGAGCAGTACTTC
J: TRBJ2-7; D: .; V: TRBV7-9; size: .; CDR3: CASSLDGQSTYEQYF; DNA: TGTGCCAGCAGCTTAGATGGACAGTCCACCTACGAGCAGTACTTC
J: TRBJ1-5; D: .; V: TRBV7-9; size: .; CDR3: CASSKGSNQPQHF; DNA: TGTGCCAGCAGCAAAGGCAGCAATCAGCCCCAGCATTTT
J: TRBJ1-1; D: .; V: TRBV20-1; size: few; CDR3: CSARKGAANTEAFF; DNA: TGCAGTGCTAGAAAAGGGGCGGCAAACACTGAAGCTTTCTTT
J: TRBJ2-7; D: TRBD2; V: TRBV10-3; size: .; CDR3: CAMGTSGRYEQYF; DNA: TGTGCCATGGGGACTAGCGGGAGATACGAGCAGTACTTC
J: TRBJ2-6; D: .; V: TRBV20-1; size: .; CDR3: CSARGSTSGANVLTF; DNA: TGCAGTGCTAGAGGCAGTACCTCTGGGGCCAACGTCCTGACTTTC
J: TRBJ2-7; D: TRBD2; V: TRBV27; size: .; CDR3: CASSLASGDYEQYF; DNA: TGTGCCAGCAGTTTGGCTAGCGGCGACTACGAGCAGTACTTC
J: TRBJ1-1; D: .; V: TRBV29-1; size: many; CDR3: CSVSEQRMNTEAFF; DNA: TGCAGCGTTTCGGAACAGCGCATGAACACTGAAGCTTTCTTT
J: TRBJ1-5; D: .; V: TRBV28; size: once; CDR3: CASSLRGWPQHF; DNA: TGTGCCAGCAGCCTTAGAGGTTGGCCCCAGCATTTT
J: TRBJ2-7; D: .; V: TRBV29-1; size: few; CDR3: CSVEGSGGGATYEQYF; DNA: TGCAGCGTTGAAGGTAGTGGAGGGGGCGCGACCTACGAGCAGTACTTC
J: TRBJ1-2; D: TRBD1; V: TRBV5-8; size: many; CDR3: CASSFTGGTPRYGYTF; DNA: TGTGCCAGCAGCTTTACAGGGGGTACCCCTCGGTATGGCTACACCTTC
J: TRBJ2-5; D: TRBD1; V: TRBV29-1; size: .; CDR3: CSDPGTEQETQYF; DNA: TGCAGCGATCCCGGGACAGAGCAAGAGACCCAGTACTTC
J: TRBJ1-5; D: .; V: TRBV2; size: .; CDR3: CASSGREGAGQPQHF; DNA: TGTGCCAGCAGTGGGAGGGAAGGTGCCGGGCAGCCCCAGCATTTT
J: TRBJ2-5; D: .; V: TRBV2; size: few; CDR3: CASSEDRYQETQYF; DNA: TGTGCCAGCAGTGAAGACAGATACCAAGAGACCCAGTACTTC
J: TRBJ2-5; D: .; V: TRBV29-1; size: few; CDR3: CSVDLGAGEETQYF; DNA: TGCAGCGTTGACTTGGGGGCCGGAGAAGAGACCCAGTACTTC
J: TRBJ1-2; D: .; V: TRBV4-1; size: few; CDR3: CASSHLSGVRGYTF; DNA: TGCGCCAGCAGCCATTTATCCGGGGTGCGGGGCTACACCTTC
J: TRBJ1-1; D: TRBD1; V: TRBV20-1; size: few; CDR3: CSASGTGTSEAFF; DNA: TGCAGTGCTTCTGGGACAGGAACCTCTGAAGCTTTCTTT
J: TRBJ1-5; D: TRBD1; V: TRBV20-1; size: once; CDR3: CSALRDSQETQHF; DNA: TGCAGTGCGCTCCGGGACAGCCAAGAGACCCAGCATTTT
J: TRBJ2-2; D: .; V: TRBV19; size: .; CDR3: CASTRRGRVTGELFF; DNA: TGTGCCAGTACCCGGAGGGGCAGGGTCACCGGGGAGCTGTTTTTT
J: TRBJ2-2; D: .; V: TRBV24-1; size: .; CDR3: CATSLGATGTGELFF; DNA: TGTGCCACCAGCTTGGGGGCGACGGGGACCGGGGAGCTGTTTTTT
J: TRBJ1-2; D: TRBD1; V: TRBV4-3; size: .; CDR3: CASSQRDRAGGYTF; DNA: TGCGCCAGCAGCCAGAGGGACAGGGCCGGTGGCTACACCTTC
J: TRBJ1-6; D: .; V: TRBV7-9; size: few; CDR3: CASSLGQNAHNSPLHF; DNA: TGTGCCAGCAGCTTAGGGCAGAACGCGCATAATTCACCCCTCCACTTT
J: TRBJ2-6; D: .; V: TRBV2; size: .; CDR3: CASSSTGLYSGANVLTF; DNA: TGTGCCAGCAGCTCGACAGGCCTTTACTCTGGGGCCAACGTCCTGACTTTC
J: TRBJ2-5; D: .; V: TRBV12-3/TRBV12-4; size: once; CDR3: CASKTTEETQYF; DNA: TGTGCCAGCAAGACGACAGAAGAGACCCAGTACTTC
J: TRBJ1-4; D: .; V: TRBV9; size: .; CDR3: CASSQDQGRVEKLFF; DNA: TGTGCCAGCAGCCAAGATCAGGGGCGGGTTGAAAAACTGTTTTTT
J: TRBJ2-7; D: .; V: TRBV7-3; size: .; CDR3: CAWDHGVHPYEQYF; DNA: TGTGCCTGGGACCACGGGGTCCACCCCTACGAGCAGTACTTC
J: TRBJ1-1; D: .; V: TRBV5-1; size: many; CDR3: CASSPTGGNTEAFF; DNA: TGTGCCAGCTCACCGACAGGAGGGAACACTGAAGCTTTCTTT
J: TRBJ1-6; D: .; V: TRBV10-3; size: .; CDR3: CAILQRANSPLHF; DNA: TGTGCCATCCTACAGAGGGCGAATTCACCCCTCCACTTT
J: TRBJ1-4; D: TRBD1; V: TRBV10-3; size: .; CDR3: CAISSPGTELFF; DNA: TGTGCCATCAGTTCCCCCGGGACAGAACTGTTTTTT
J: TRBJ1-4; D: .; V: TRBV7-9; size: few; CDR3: CASSQAGTADERLFF; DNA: TGTGCCAGCAGCCAAGCCGGGACGGCGGATGAAAGACTGTTTTTT
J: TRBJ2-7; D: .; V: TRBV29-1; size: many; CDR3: CSVVGRGYEQYF; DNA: TGCAGCGTTGTAGGCAGGGGATACGAGCAGTACTTC
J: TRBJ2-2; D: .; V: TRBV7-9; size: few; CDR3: CASSQTWGPNTGELFF; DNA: TGTGCCAGCAGCCAAACTTGGGGCCCGAACACCGGGGAGCTGTTTTTT
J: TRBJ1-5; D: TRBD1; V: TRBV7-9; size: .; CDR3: CASGLGQGEQPQHF; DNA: TGTGCCAGCGGCTTAGGACAGGGAGAACAGCCCCAGCATTTT
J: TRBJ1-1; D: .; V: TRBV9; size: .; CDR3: CASSVPSSQGTEAFF; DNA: TGTGCCAGCAGCGTCCCCTCCTCCCAAGGAACTGAAGCTTTCTTT
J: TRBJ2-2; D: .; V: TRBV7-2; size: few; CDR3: CASSGVTKIGELFF; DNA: TGTGCCAGCAGCGGGGTTACGAAGATCGGGGAGCTGTTTTTT
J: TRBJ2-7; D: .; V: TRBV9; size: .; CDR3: CASSSSATVYEQYF; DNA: TGTGCCAGCAGCTCATCGGCTACAGTCTACGAGCAGTACTTC
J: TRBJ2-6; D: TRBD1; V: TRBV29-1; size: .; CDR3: CSTRDRSGANVLTF; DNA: TGCAGTACTCGGGACAGGTCCGGGGCCAACGTCCTGACTTTC
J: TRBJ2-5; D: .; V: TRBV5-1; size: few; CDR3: CASSLILEGETQYF; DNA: TGCGCCAGCAGCTTAATACTGGAGGGAGAGACCCAGTACTTC
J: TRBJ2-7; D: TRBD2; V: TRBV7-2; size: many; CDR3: CASRSYSGSYEQYF; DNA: TGTGCCAGCAGGTCGTATAGCGGGAGCTACGAGCAGTACTTC
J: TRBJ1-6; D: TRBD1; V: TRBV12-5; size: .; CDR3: CASGLARGASPLHF; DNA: TGTGCTAGTGGTTTGGCCAGGGGGGCTTCACCCCTCCACTTT
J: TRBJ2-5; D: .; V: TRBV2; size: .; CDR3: CAGKGALGRETQYF; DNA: TGTGCCGGCAAGGGGGCCCTGGGGAGGGAGACCCAGTACTTC
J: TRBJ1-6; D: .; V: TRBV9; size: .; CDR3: CASSVGRENSPLHF; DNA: TGTGCCAGCAGCGTAGGCCGGGAAAATTCACCCCTCCACTTT
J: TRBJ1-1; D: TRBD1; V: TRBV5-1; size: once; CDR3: CASSLEPGQVRVAFF; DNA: TGCGCCAGCAGCTTGGAGCCGGGACAGGTTAGAGTAGCTTTCTTT
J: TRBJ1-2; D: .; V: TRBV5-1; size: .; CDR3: CASSPVGGSNGYTF; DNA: TGCGCCAGCAGCCCCGTGGGGGGCTCGAATGGCTACACCTTC